The TCR beta chain under discussion was sequenced for a study of post-analysis software for immune sequencing data. In the study overall: Relapsing-remitting, secondary progressive and progressive-relapsing courses of multiple sclerosis were included. The study's findings and limits: Under the F measure, samples that were prepared in one batch clustered strongly together. TRBV segments more frequent in patients than in controls numbered a few and included TRBV5-6, TRBV5-1 and TRBV20-1. Multiple sclerosis patients showed significantly lower normalized Chao1 diversity than controls did.

The TCR beta cDNA libraries contained unique molecular identifiers. T cells numbering roughly 0.9 to 10 million yielded cDNA molecules that totaled roughly 500,000. Via MiXCR, TCRdb re-called the PCR reads, giving one row per CDR3 protein. There are hundreds of thousands of distinct CDR3 sequences in the sample; about 60% occur only once, and 10% to 12% lies in the top ten. On this clonotype itself: Its matching antigen is unknown.

V lost 2 bases to trimming and J lost 4 bases, with 8 bases between them. This CDR3 comprises 13 residues. In germline, CDR1 is MNHEY, CDR2 SVGAGI. This receptor was taken from a girl aged 2 to 10 with multiple sclerosis. This chain joins TRBV6-5 and TRBJ1-1; no clear D gene. The source material was blood. In DNA, the CDR3 is TGTGCCAGCAGTTACGGACGGGCCACTGAAGCTTTCTTT. Protein sequence: CASSYGRATEAFF.